The rows below give T cell receptor beta chains drawn from one sample of a study of Graves' ophthalmopathy and Graves' hyperthyroidism. TCRdb reanalysed the multiplex PCR reads using MiXCR and keeps one entry per CDR3 protein. The sample consists of 600,000 to 700,000 distinct CDR3 sequences, about two fifths of them appearing once. The specimen sequenced was peripheral blood. The receptor set was obtained from an adult man with Graves' ophthalmopathy. CDR3s include the opening cysteine and the closing phenylalanine or tryptophan. The D gene is left open where the match is weak. Clone size is shown for a subset of rows, as once, few, many or a class of expanded clone.

abundance	v_gene	d_gene	j_gene	CDR3nt	CDR3aa
-	TRBV25-1	-	TRBJ2-6	TGTGCCAGCAGTCCTTCGGGGATCTCCTCTGGGGCCAACGTCCTGACTTTC	CASSPSGISSGANVLTF
many	TRBV12-3/TRBV12-4	-	TRBJ1-2	TGTGCCAGCAGTTCTACTACGGAAACAGGTTATCATGGCTACACCTTC	CASSSTTETGYHGYTF
many	TRBV6-5	-	TRBJ2-5	TGTGCCAGTGGACAGCAAGAGACCCAGTACTTC	CASGQQETQYF
many	TRBV11-2	-	TRBJ1-3	TGTGCCAGCAGCTTAGTTACCTCTGGAAACACCATATATTTT	CASSLVTSGNTIYF
-	TRBV10-3	-	TRBJ2-5	TGTGCCATCAGGAGACAGGAGACCCAGTACTTC	CAIRRQETQYF
many	TRBV5-1	-	TRBJ1-6	TGCGCCAGCAGCTTCCCAGATAATAATTCACCCCTCCACTTT	CASSFPDNNSPLHF
many	TRBV7-9	-	TRBJ2-2	TGTGCCAGCAGCCCTAAAGCCCAGCTCACCGGGGAGCTGTTTTTT	CASSPKAQLTGELFF
-	TRBV7-8	-	TRBJ2-7	TGTGCCAGCAGCTCACCGGTGGGGGGCGAGCAGTACTTC	CASSSPVGGEQYF
few	TRBV11-1	TRBD1	TRBJ1-1	TGTGCCAGCAGCTGGGACAGGGGAAGTGTGAACACTGAAGCTTTCTTT	CASSWDRGSVNTEAFF
many	TRBV7-8	TRBD1	TRBJ1-4	TGTGCCAGCAGCAAGGGGACAGTCGGGGGGGAAAAACTGTTTTTT	CASSKGTVGGEKLFF
-	TRBV7-2	TRBD2	TRBJ2-7	TGTGCCAGCAGCTGGACCGGGGGGGGCTACGAGCAGTACTTC	CASSWTGGGYEQYF
few	TRBV4-3	-	TRBJ1-2	TGCGCCAGCAGCCAGGACCCGACAGACACGATTAACTATGGCTACACCTTC	CASSQDPTDTINYGYTF
once	TRBV24-1	TRBD1	TRBJ1-1	TGTGCCACCATAGAAGGGGGCCAAGCTTTCTTT	CATIEGGQAFF
many	TRBV7-2	-	TRBJ1-5	TGTGCCAACAGCCTGGGCTTAGGGAATCAGCCCCAGCATTTT	CANSLGLGNQPQHF
many	TRBV5-1	TRBD2	TRBJ2-7	TGCGCCAGCAGCCCCACTAGCGGGGCGAACTACGAGCAGTACTTC	CASSPTSGANYEQYF
once	TRBV6-4	-	TRBJ2-7	TGTGCCAGCAGTGCGGAGAGTCGGGGTTTTTACGAGCAGTACTTC	CASSAESRGFYEQYF
-	TRBV7-2	TRBD1	TRBJ2-5	TGTGCCAGCAGCTCCGGGACAGCAAAAGGGACCCAGTACTTC	CASSSGTAKGTQYF
few	TRBV10-3	-	TRBJ2-7	TGTGCCAGCAGTCTGGACACGCCACTGTACGAGCAGTACTTC	CASSLDTPLYEQYF
few	TRBV19	-	TRBJ1-1	TGTGCCAGTAGTATCGGGCAGATGAACACTGAAGCTTTCTTT	CASSIGQMNTEAFF
-	TRBV10-2	-	TRBJ2-7	TGCGCCAGCATGGGCCCCGGGGACTACGAGCAGTACTTC	CASMGPGDYEQYF
many	TRBV7-9	TRBD2	TRBJ2-7	TGTGCCAGCAGCCCCCTTGCGACTAGCGGGGGTATCTACGAGCAGTACTTC	CASSPLATSGGIYEQYF
-	TRBV10-2	-	TRBJ1-1	TGCGCCAGCAGTGAGAATGGCAGATTGAACACTGAAGCTTTCTTT	CASSENGRLNTEAFF
-	TRBV25-1	-	TRBJ1-2	TGTGCCAGCAGTGAGTTGGGAGGGAGCTATGACTACACCTTC	CASSELGGSYDYTF
many	TRBV10-2	-	TRBJ2-7	TGCGCCAGCACGCCAGGTATAGAAAGCTCCTACGAGCAGTACTTC	CASTPGIESSYEQYF
-	TRBV10-3	-	TRBJ1-1	TGTGCCATCGGGACTCCGGGACATCCTACAGAAGAAGCTTTCTTT	CAIGTPGHPTEEAFF
many	TRBV7-9	TRBD1	TRBJ1-6	TGTGCCAGCAGCGGGACAGGGGTTGGGTCACCCCTCCACTTT	CASSGTGVGSPLHF
many	TRBV20-1	TRBD2	TRBJ2-2	TGCAGTGCTAGACCGCTAGCGGGAGGGGAGCTGTTTTTT	CSARPLAGGELFF
-	TRBV7-9	-	TRBJ1-3	TGTGCCAGCGTTGACGGCGGGCGGATGAACACCATATATTTT	CASVDGGRMNTIYF
many	TRBV9	-	TRBJ2-5	TGTGCCAGCAGCGTAACCCCCGTGAGGAACCACCAAGAGACCCAGTACTTC	CASSVTPVRNHQETQYF
few	TRBV4-1	-	TRBJ1-2	TGCGCCAGCAGCCAACTAGTACAGGGATGGTATGGCTACACCTTC	CASSQLVQGWYGYTF
once	TRBV15	TRBD1	TRBJ1-2	TGTGCCACCAGCGCTCCCCAAGAGGAGACAGGGGACCCTTCTTCCTATGGCTACACCTTC	CATSAPQEETGDPSSYGYTF
many	TRBV7-8	-	TRBJ1-3	TGTGCCAGCAGCTTACGACGGCCGGGAGGAAACACCATATATTTT	CASSLRRPGGNTIYF
-	TRBV5-1	-	TRBJ1-5	TGTGCCAGCAGCCAAGAACCACACCCTAATAGCAATCAGCCCCAGCATTTT	CASSQEPHPNSNQPQHF
few	TRBV6-1	-	TRBJ2-7	TGTGCCAACAGCCTAACCGAGCAGTACTTC	CANSLTEQYF
few	TRBV7-9	-	TRBJ2-7	TGTGCCAGCAGTCCCACGGGGTTCTCCTACGAGCAGTACTTC	CASSPTGFSYEQYF
few	TRBV9	-	TRBJ2-7	TGTGCCAGCAGCCAGAGACGGGTGAGCTCCTACGAGCAGTACTTC	CASSQRRVSSYEQYF
many	TRBV25-1	TRBD1	TRBJ2-5	TGTGCCAGCAGTGAACAGGGGGTGATAAAAGAGACCCAGTACTTC	CASSEQGVIKETQYF
-	TRBV7-2	TRBD1	TRBJ1-6	TGTGCCGGCAGCTTTACAGGGGATCGAATGACACCCCTCCACTTT	CAGSFTGDRMTPLHF
-	TRBV9	-	TRBJ2-5	-	CPSSVAPGTETQHF
-	TRBV7-2	-	TRBJ2-3	TGTGCCAGCAGCTTTAGCCAGGGAGCAGATACGCAGTATTTT	CASSFSQGADTQYF
many	TRBV9	-	TRBJ2-2	TGTGCCAGCAGCACCCCAGGGTCAACTACGAACACCGGGGAGCTGTTTTTT	CASSTPGSTTNTGELFF
many	TRBV20-1	-	TRBJ1-3	TGCAGTGCTAGAGACGGGGGCGGGTACACCATATATTTT	CSARDGGGYTIYF
-	TRBV7-2	-	TRBJ1-3	TGTGCCAGCAACTTAGTGGATTCTGGAAACACCATATATTTT	CASNLVDSGNTIYF
many	TRBV20-1	-	TRBJ1-2	TGCAGTGCTGTCCGGGGAAACTATGGCTACACCTTC	CSAVRGNYGYTF
-	TRBV12-3/TRBV12-4	TRBD1	TRBJ1-1	TGTGCCAGCAGTCTCCCGGGACAGGCTCTTATGAACACTGAAGCTTTCTTT	CASSLPGQALMNTEAFF
-	TRBV29-1	TRBD1	TRBJ1-1	TGCAGCCGAGGACAGGGTGGCACTGAAGCTTTCTTT	CSRGQGGTEAFF
-	TRBV6-6	TRBD1	TRBJ1-5	TGTGCCAGCAGTTACTGGGGACAGGCGGATCAGCCCCAGCATTTT	CASSYWGQADQPQHF
-	TRBV12-3/TRBV12-4	TRBD1	TRBJ1-3	TGTGCTAGTGGTTTACCGACAGGGACTTACTCTGGAAACACCATATATTTT	CASGLPTGTYSGNTIYF
many	TRBV6-6	-	TRBJ1-2	TGTGCCAGCAGTCGACAAATACAGAGTAACTATGGCTACACCTTC	CASSRQIQSNYGYTF
many	TRBV25-1	-	TRBJ1-4	TGTGCCAGCAGAGAACATGAAAAACTGTTTTTT	CASREHEKLFF
many	TRBV7-9	-	TRBJ2-5	TGTGCCAGCAGTCCTTCCCTAGGCCTAGGAGAGACCCAGTACTTC	CASSPSLGLGETQYF
many	TRBV19	-	TRBJ2-2	TGTGCCAGTAGACTCCTTGGGACGGGGACCGGGGAGCTGTTTTTT	CASRLLGTGTGELFF
many	TRBV10-3	-	TRBJ2-5	TGTGCCATCAGTGAAACCGGGGGAGAGACCCAGTACTTC	CAISETGGETQYF
once	TRBV9	-	TRBJ2-7	TGTGCCAGCAGCGAGAGGGACTACGAGCAGTACTTC	CASSERDYEQYF
-	TRBV11-3	-	TRBJ1-3	TGTGCCAGCAGCTCCTCAGCGGAGGGAAACACCATATATTTT	CASSSSAEGNTIYF
-	TRBV25-1	-	TRBJ2-2	TGTGCCAGCAGTGATCGGGGACGGTCCGGGGAGCTGTTTTTT	CASSDRGRSGELFF
-	TRBV19	-	TRBJ2-3	TGTGCCAGTAGTGTTAACAGGGTAGATACGCAGTATTTT	CASSVNRVDTQYF
many	TRBV7-6	-	TRBJ1-2	TGTGCCAGCAGCTTAGGAGAGGGGAGTCGCTACACCTTC	CASSLGEGSRYTF
few	TRBV4-1	-	TRBJ1-5	TGCGCCAGCAGCCAAGAAAGGGGGAATCAGCCCCAGCATTTT	CASSQERGNQPQHF